The clone carrying this TCR beta chain was picked up many times. No antigen is known for it. Single cDNA molecules in the library carried unique molecular identifiers attached during preparation. MiXCR, applied by TCRdb to the RACE reads, yields one record per CDR3 protein. There are some 84,000 distinct CDR3 sequences in the sample; 8.5% occur only once, and just over 2.5% lies in the top ten. This entry is derived from a study of human T cells and chemical hapten exposure. Study-wide points: In the PT1 data, expanded TCR counts showed a positive correlation with patch test score. Versus controls, significantly more large CDR3 similarity clusters arose from expanded TCRs. The study found that DPC sensitization did not change TCRs above 1 in 1000 frequency.

Described time point: pre-sensitization, week 0. Treatment described: therapeutic diphenylcyclopropenone sensitization with weekly scalp DPC. The CDR3 totals 13 residues. Germline V gene data show CDR1 as SQVTM and CDR2 as ANQGSEA. Trimming removed 4 bases at V and 1 base at J, with 10 bases between. This sequence joins TRBV29-1 and TRBJ1-1; perhaps TRBD1 as D (5 bases). This TCR was recovered from a man aged 40-55 years with alopecia areata. Some clones in this sample may be carry-over from other donors' samples. This specimen was whole blood, taken in connection with sensitization to the hapten diphenylcyclopropenone (DPC). Written as DNA, the CDR3 is TGCAGCGTTGGATACGGGGGGAACACTGAAGCTTTCTTT. It encodes CSVGYGGNTEAFF. The full variable domain, with the rest looked up from reference TRBV29-1 and TRBJ1-1, is SAVISQKPSRDICQRGTSLTIQCQVDSQVTMMFWYRQQPGQSLTLIATANQGSEATYESGFVIDKFPISRPNLTFSTLTVSNMSPEDSSIYLCSVGYGGNTEAFFGQGTRLTVV.